Below, 12 T cell receptor beta chains from the same sample are listed, as sequenced in a study of beta chain features in type 1 diabetes. The whole isolated RNA underwent reverse transcription, so sequencing captured expressed TCRB transcripts. Profiled with immunoSEQ multiplex PCR; TCRdb holds only in-frame clones, not every one. The profile shows a few hundred thousand clones, about 20% of them singletons. Sequenced sample: naive CD4+ T cells from blood. Receptors were obtained from a woman between 18 and 29 years old in good health.

CDR3 in amino acids: CAIQGAGANVLTF. The CDR3 DNA reads TGTGCCATACAGGGTGCTGGGGCCAACGTCCTGACTTTC. The rearrangement links TRBV10-3 to TRBJ2-6, with D maybe TRBD1 (6 bases). The germline V and J ends were trimmed by 9 bases and 2 bases, with 8 bases remaining between them. The CDR3 has 13 residues. CDR1 and CDR2 from the germline V gene are ENHRY and SYGVKD.

This clone came up a few times. The chain joins TRBV27 to TRBJ2-4; 8 bases fit TRBD1. The CDR3 totals 13 residues. Trimming removed 2 bases from V and 14 bases from J; junction bases left unmatched: 8. From germline, CDR1 is MNHEY and CDR2 SMNVEV (reference sequence). CDR3 in amino acids: CASSLLTGGFEYF. CDR3 nucleotide sequence: TGTGCCAGCAGTTTACTAACAGGGGGTTTTGAGTACTTC.

This clone was detected once. This chain uses TRBV5-6 with TRBJ1-3; D is perhaps TRBD1 (5 bases). CDR3 length: 16 amino acids. V lost 4 bases, J lost 3 bases, and 17 bases lay in between. Per germline, CDR1 SGHDT and CDR2 YYEEEE. Here the CDR3 DNA reads TGTGCCAGCAGCGCGATAGCCAGGGCGGTTGGAAACACCATATATTTT. This gives the protein CASSAIARAVGNTIYF.

This clone was picked up a small number of times. J is TRBJ1-1 and V is TRBV11-2; D is uncertain. CDR3 length: 14 residues. CDR1 is SGHAT and CDR2 is FQNNGV in the germline V gene. V lost 1 base and J 1 base, leaving 7 bases between the germline ends. The CDR3 bases are TGTGCCAGCAGCTTAGTACACAGGAACACTGAAGCTTTCTTT. Protein product: CASSLVHRNTEAFF.

V usage is TRBV29-1 and J usage is TRBJ2-1; 14 bases fit TRBD2. V was clipped by 8 bases and J by 2 bases; unmatched bases: 5. The germline V gene has CDR1 SQVTM and CDR2 ANQGSEA. This CDR3 region has 15 residues. Written as DNA, the CDR3 is TGCAGCACGGGACTAGCGGGAGTCCCCTACAATGAGCAGTTCTTC. Its protein product is CSTGLAGVPYNEQFF.

A few counts support this clone. The CDR3 protein is CSVNSNTEAFF. In nucleotides, the CDR3 is TGCAGCGTTAACAGTAACACTGAAGCTTTCTTT. J is TRBJ1-1 and V is TRBV29-1; D call uncertain. Germline CDR1 is SQVTM and CDR2 is ANQGSEA. CDR3 length equals 11 residues. The ends were cut back, 5 bases at V and 2 bases at J, with 6 bases in the middle.

This clone was detected a few times. The V and J genes are TRBV21-1 and TRBJ1-6; whether TRBD1, the table's D call, matches the DNA was not checked. TRBV21-1 is a documented pseudogene. CDR3 length: 15 residues. The CDR3 DNA is TGTGCCAGCAGCAAAAAGAGGCAGGGCTATTCACCCCTCCACTTT. Translating it yields CASSKKRQGYSPLHF.

This clone was counted only a few times. V gene TRBV15 combines with J gene TRBJ1-1; D is unresolved. Looked up from germline, CDR1 is LNHNV and CDR2 is YYDKDF (reference sequence). The CDR3 loop spans 15 amino acids. The V and J ends lost 0 bases and 1 base respectively, with 9 bases between them. CDR3 bases: TGTGCCACCAGCAGAGATCTTGCCAGGAACACTGAAGCTTTCTTT. Amino acids: CATSRDLARNTEAFF.

The table lists this clone with a few counts. The V and J genes are TRBV4-3 and TRBJ1-2, with TRBD1 matching over 7 bases. V dropped 3 bases and J dropped 5; count of bases not matched to a gene: 9. This CDR3 has 15 residues. CDR1 is LGHNA, CDR2 YSLEER, per germline. The CDR3 DNA is TGCGCCAGCAGCCATCTTACCGGGACAGAGTATGGCTACACCTTC. Translating gives CASSHLTGTEYGYTF.

This clone was detected a few times. The chain combines TRBV14 with TRBJ1-4; D unclear. The CDR3 has 14 residues. Trimming removed 6 bases at V and 7 bases at J, with 15 bases between. The germline V gene encodes CDR1 SGHDN and CDR2 FVKESK. CDR3 amino acids: CASSPRTAGEKLFF. In DNA, the CDR3 is TGTGCCAGCAGTCCGAGGACCGCGGGTGAAAAACTGTTTTTT.

In its sample, this clone was seen a few times. The V and J genes are TRBV5-1 and TRBJ2-1; 8 positions agree with TRBD2. The CDR3 covers 15 residues. Germline V lookup: CDR1 SGHRS, CDR2 YFSETQ. J gave up 4 bases and V 4 bases, and 7 bases lay outside the gene matches. The CDR3 DNA reads TGCGCCAGCAGCCCTGGGGCTAGCGGGTACAATGAGCAGTTCTTC. Protein: CASSPGASGYNEQFF.

The chain carries TRBV5-4 and TRBJ2-3, with D perhaps matching TRBD2 (7 bases). The germline CDR1 and CDR2 sequences are SGHNT and YYREEE (reference sequence). V was clipped by 5 bases and J by 6 bases, with 22 bases between them. CDR3 length equals 16 residues. The DNA of the CDR3 is TGTGCCAGCAGAGTCGATTGGGGGGGGGCATCTGATACGCAGTATTTT. Its translation: CASRVDWGGASDTQYF.